Each of the 24 T cell receptor beta chains below was sequenced from the same sample in a study of blood T cell repertoires in COVID-19. Profiling relied on immunoSEQ multiplex PCR, and the TCRdb table lists in-frame clones only, not all of them. The sample carries about 340,000 clones, approximately 86% recorded once. Sequencing was done on a sample of PBMCs or T cells enriched from blood (not recorded which). The receptors derive from a woman aged 40 to 50 with acute COVID-19.

This clone was observed a single time. CDR3 residues: CASSLSGLNEKLFF. DNA for the CDR3: TGTGCCAGCAGCTTGAGTGGCCTTAATGAAAAACTGTTTTTT. The chain uses TRBV5-6 and TRBJ1-4; D is unclear. Germline CDR1 reads SGHDT; CDR2 reads YYEEEE. The CDR3 consists of 14 residues. The V gene lost 1 base and the J gene lost 4 bases, with 8 bases spanning the gap.

CDR3 sequence: CASSLDYTDTQYF. In DNA form, the CDR3 reads TGTGCCAGCAGCTTAGACTACACAGATACGCAGTATTTT. This chain uses TRBV13 with TRBJ2-3; unclear D gene. V was clipped by 1 base and J by 2 bases, with 4 bases between them. Germline loops: CDR1 PRHDT, CDR2 FYEKMQ (reference sequence). The CDR3 contains 13 residues.

This chain joins TRBV9 and TRBJ2-7, with 12 nucleotides matching TRBD2. The CDR3 sequence is 16 residues long. Germline CDR1 reads SGDLS; CDR2 reads YYNGEE. Losses at the gene ends were 0 bases for V and 2 bases for J; bases not matched to a gene: 3. CDR3 in amino acids: CASSVGLAGGPYEQYF. In nucleotides, the CDR3 is TGTGCCAGCAGCGTAGGCCTAGCGGGAGGGCCCTACGAGCAGTACTTC.

This clone appeared once. This chain links TRBV19 with TRBJ2-5; TRBD1 is a possible D gene (8 bases). The CDR3 consists of 13 residues. V was cut by 10 bases and J by 1 base, with 13 bases left in between. The V gene's germline CDR1 is LNHDA and CDR2 SQIVND (reference sequence). In DNA, the CDR3 is TGTGCCACAGCGGGACAGGTCCAAGAGACCCAGTACTTC. Translated: CATAGQVQETQYF.

The rearrangement links TRBV11-1 to TRBJ2-7; TRBD1 aligns across 9 bases. This CDR3 region has 16 residues. V was clipped by 2 bases and J by 0 bases; unmatched bases: 5. In germline, CDR1 is SGHAT, CDR2 FQDESV (reference sequence). Here the CDR3 reads CASSLYRGRSSYEQYF. The CDR3 nucleotides are TGTGCCAGCAGCTTATACAGGGGGCGAAGCTCCTACGAGCAGTACTTC.

This chain connects TRBV19 to TRBJ2-1; 8 bases agree with TRBD2. CDR3 size: 17 residues. After removal of 0 bases from V and 8 bases from J, the junction contained 12 bases not matched to a gene. CDR1 and CDR2 from the germline V gene are LNHDA and SQIVND (reference sequence). CDR3 amino acids: CASSIDRPQLAVYEQFF. The CDR3, as DNA: TGTGCCAGTAGTATAGATCGGCCTCAACTAGCGGTCTATGAGCAGTTCTTC.

The chain combines TRBV19 with TRBJ2-7, with TRBD1 as a possible D gene (5 bases). This CDR3 region has 15 residues. V lost 5 bases and J 0 bases, leaving 14 bases between the germline ends. Germline CDR1 is LNHDA and CDR2 is SQIVND (reference sequence). The CDR3 sequence is CASSWGLPFSYEQYF. CDR3 DNA sequence: TGTGCCAGTAGTTGGGGCCTCCCCTTCTCCTACGAGCAGTACTTC.

The CDR3, as DNA: TGTGCCAGCAGCCTAAGGACTAGCGGAAGGTCCTACAATGAGCAGTTCTTC. It translates to CASSLRTSGRSYNEQFF. The rearrangement links TRBV11-2 to TRBJ2-1, with 10 bases identical to TRBD2. Trimming cost V 5 bases and J 1 base; bases outside gene matches: 8. The germline V gene has CDR1 SGHAT and CDR2 FQNNGV. The CDR3 has 17 residues.

The chain carries TRBV7-9 and TRBJ1-3, with TRBD1 matching 8 bases. J gave up 2 bases and V 5 bases, and 11 bases lay outside the gene matches. This CDR3 spans 17 amino acids. CDR1 SEHNR and CDR2 FQNEAQ come from the germline V gene (reference sequence). The chain's CDR3 is CASSVPDRGPAGNTIYF. For the CDR3, the DNA is TGTGCCAGCAGCGTCCCTGACAGGGGTCCTGCTGGAAACACCATATATTTT.

V is TRBV15 and J is TRBJ1-6; D is perhaps TRBD1 (6 bases). V lost 3 bases and J 9 bases, leaving 12 bases between the germline ends. The CDR3 sequence is 14 residues long. The germline V gene encodes CDR1 LNHNV and CDR2 YYDKDF (reference sequence). The CDR3 loop reads CATSSRTAGSPLHF. In DNA form, the CDR3 reads TGTGCCACCAGCAGCCGGACAGCTGGTTCACCCCTCCACTTT.

The V and J genes are TRBV19 and TRBJ1-2, with TRBD1 matching 9 bases. The V segment lost 6 bases and the J segment 5 bases; nucleotides outside the gene matches: 10. This CDR3 comprises 15 residues. CDR1 and CDR2 from the germline V gene are LNHDA and SQIVND (reference sequence). The CDR3 region has the DNA TGTGCCAGTAGCAGGGCCCGGACAGGGGAGTATGGCTACACCTTC. Protein sequence: CASSRARTGEYGYTF.

This chain joins TRBV5-6 and TRBJ2-7, with a weak D call TRBD1 (6 bases). The germline V and J ends were trimmed by 4 bases and 4 bases, with 9 bases remaining between them. Looked up from germline, CDR1 is SGHDT and CDR2 is YYEEEE. CDR3 size: 12 residues. The CDR3 spells CASSRTVYEQYF. Here the CDR3 DNA reads TGTGCCAGCAGCCGGACAGTATACGAGCAGTACTTC.

The V gene is TRBV13, the J gene TRBJ2-1; the match to TRBD2 covers 10 bases. Germline CDR1 and CDR2: PRHDT and FYEKMQ (reference sequence). The junction had 10 bases not matched to a gene; V was cut back by 1 base and J by 7 bases. CDR3 size: 17 residues. CDR3 DNA sequence: TGTGCCAGCAGCTTAGTAGCGGGAGGACGTGCGATAAATGAGCAGTTCTTC. Translated: CASSLVAGGRAINEQFF.

The rearrangement uses TRBV5-1 and TRBJ1-1, with D possibly being TRBD1 (6 bases). Germline V lookup: CDR1 SGHRS, CDR2 YFSETQ. V dropped 3 bases and J dropped 0 bases, with 12 bases sitting between them. The CDR3 covers 15 residues. The CDR3 here is CASSSGQLLNTEAFF. Here the CDR3 DNA reads TGCGCCAGCAGCTCGGGACAACTACTGAACACTGAAGCTTTCTTT.

This chain connects TRBV5-8 to TRBJ1-2; TRBD1 aligns across 8 bases. V dropped 0 bases and J dropped 3; count of bases not matched to a gene: 4. Looked up from germline, CDR1 is SGHTS and CDR2 is YDEGEE. The CDR3 is 15 residues long. CDR3 sequence: CASSLGTGRYYGYTF. The CDR3 nucleotides read TGTGCCAGCAGCTTGGGGACAGGGAGGTACTATGGCTACACCTTC.

The V and J genes are TRBV2 and TRBJ1-6, with 11 positions matching TRBD1. Germline V gene sequence: CDR1 SNHLY, CDR2 FYNNEI. V dropped 2 bases and J dropped 9; count of bases not matched to a gene: 3. The CDR3 has 15 amino acids. The CDR3 DNA sequence: TGTGCCAGCAGTGAATTGGGACAGGGGGTTTCACCCCTCCACTTT. This encodes CASSELGQGVSPLHF.

This sequence joins TRBV19 and TRBJ2-3, with 12 bases lining up with TRBD2. V lost 6 bases to trimming and J lost 4 bases; unmatched junction nucleotides: 11. Per germline, CDR1 LNHDA and CDR2 SQIVND (reference sequence). This CDR3 has 17 residues. CDR3 amino acids: CASSPGVLAGGSDTQYF. CDR3 nucleotide sequence: TGTGCCAGTAGCCCAGGGGTCCTAGCGGGGGGGTCAGATACGCAGTATTTT. Together with reference TRBV19 and TRBJ2-3, the CDR3 gives the full variable domain: DGGITQSPKYLFRKEGQNVTLSCEQNLNHDAMYWYRQDPGQGLRLIYYSQIVNDFQKGDIAEGYSVSREKKESFPLTVTSAQKNPTAFYLCASSPGVLAGGSDTQYFGPGTRLTVL.

The chain links TRBV2 to TRBJ1-1; D call uncertain. The CDR3 runs 13 residues. Per the germline V gene, CDR1 is SNHLY and CDR2 is FYNNEI. V was trimmed by 6 bases and J by 1 base, leaving 9 bases between them. CDR3 nucleotides: TGTGCCAGCAGCGGACTCCCGAACACTGAAGCTTTCTTT. Its translation is CASSGLPNTEAFF.

This rearrangement joins TRBV5-8 to TRBJ1-5; TRBD1 matches 7 bases. V lost 0 bases and J lost 4; bases outside the gene matches: 4. The CDR3 is 15 residues long. Germline V lookup: CDR1 SGHTS, CDR2 YDEGEE. CDR3 in amino acids: CASSLGDRLNQPQHF. CDR3 DNA sequence: TGTGCCAGCAGCTTGGGGGACAGACTAAATCAGCCCCAGCATTTT.

This clone has a single count. The CDR3 bases are TGTGCCAGCAGCGTGCAAAGCCCCGGGGAGCTGTTTTTT. Amino acid sequence: CASSVQSPGELFF. The rearrangement uses TRBV7-3 and TRBJ2-2; no firm D call. The V end was cut by 5 bases, the J end by 6 bases, with 10 bases between. Germline V CDR1 and CDR2: SGHTA, FQGTGA. The CDR3 has 13 residues.

The CDR3 DNA follows: TGTGCCAGCAGTGACGCGGGCCAAAAGAATGAGCAGTTCTTC. Protein sequence: CASSDAGQKNEQFF. The V and J genes are TRBV6-4 and TRBJ2-1, with D perhaps matching TRBD2 (5 bases). Germline V gene sequence: CDR1 MRHNA, CDR2 SNTAGT. The CDR3 is made up of 14 amino acids. The V end was cut by 2 bases, the J end by 7 bases, with 12 bases between.

This chain links TRBV19 with TRBJ2-2; D might be TRBD2 (6 bases). The ends were cut back, 6 bases at V and 2 bases at J, with 13 bases in the middle. The CDR3 is 15 residues long. The germline gives CDR1 LNHDA, CDR2 SQIVND (reference sequence). DNA for the CDR3: TGTGCCAGTAGCGTTACCGGGAGCAACACCGGGGAGCTGTTTTTT. Amino acid sequence: CASSVTGSNTGELFF.

This chain connects TRBV11-2 to TRBJ2-1; 8 bases are a match to TRBD2. Trimming removed 10 bases from V and 8 bases from J; junction bases left unmatched: 1. Germline values: CDR1 SGHAT, CDR2 FQNNGV. The CDR3 contains 10 residues. For the CDR3, the DNA is TGTGCCATCGGGAGGGATGAGCAGTTCTTC. This gives the protein CAIGRDEQFF. The full variable domain, completed using reference TRBV11-2 and TRBJ2-1, is EAGVAQSPRYKIIEKRQSVAFWCNPISGHATLYWYQQILGQGPKLLIQFQNNGVVDDSQLPKDRFSAERLKGVDSTLKIQPAKLEDSAVYLCAIGRDEQFFGPGTRLTVL.

This chain uses TRBV18 with TRBJ1-5; 7 positions agree with TRBD1. The CDR3 has 15 amino acids. V lost 0 bases, J lost 2 bases, and 1 base stayed unmatched. Germline lookup yields CDR1 KGHSH and CDR2 LQKENI. Here the CDR3 DNA reads TGTGCCAGCTCACCACCAGGGGGCCGCAATCAGCCCCAGCATTTT. It yields the protein CASSPPGGRNQPQHF. The whole variable domain, remainder taken from reference TRBV18 and TRBJ1-5, is NAGVMQNPRHLVRRRGQEARLRCSPMKGHSHVYWYRQLPEEGLKFMVYLQKENIIDESGMPKERFSAEFPKEGPSILRIQQVVRGDSAAYFCASSPPGGRNQPQHFGDGTRLSIL.